Below are 5 T cell receptor beta chains sequenced from a single sample in a study of cytomegalovirus exposure and HLA in healthy donors. The primer mix had 60 Vbeta and 13 Jbeta primers. TCRdb's table, derived via immunoSEQ multiplex PCR, lists solely in-frame clones and lacks some. The sample includes about 160,000 clones, about 80% of them seen just once. Sequenced sample: PBMCs. Source of these receptors: a young man in good health and CMV-seronegative.

The table lists this clone with a few counts. This chain joins TRBV19 and TRBJ1-5; 8 nucleotides line up with TRBD1. V dropped 5 bases and J dropped 5; count of bases not matched to a gene: 5. Germline V gene sequence: CDR1 LNHDA, CDR2 SQIVND (reference sequence). The CDR3 contains 14 residues. This chain's CDR3 is CASSSDRDDQPQHF. CDR3 nucleotide sequence: TGTGCCAGTAGTTCGGACAGGGACGATCAGCCCCAGCATTTT.

This clone was counted a single time. The V and J genes are TRBV19 and TRBJ2-7; 8 bases fit TRBD1. The CDR3 is 14 amino acids. Germline CDR1 and CDR2: LNHDA and SQIVND (reference sequence). The V segment lost 0 bases and the J segment 4 bases; nucleotides outside the gene matches: 2. The CDR3 sequence is CASSIDRTGYEQYF. The CDR3 nucleotides are TGTGCCAGTAGTATAGATCGGACAGGGTACGAGCAGTACTTC.

The chain couples TRBV27 to TRBJ2-1; D is undetermined. Trimming stripped 6 bases from V and 6 bases from J, with 9 bases between. Germline CDR1 MNHEY, CDR2 SMNVEV (reference sequence). The CDR3 is 12 amino acids. The CDR3 loop reads CASRGNFNEQFF. The CDR3 coding sequence is TGTGCCAGCAGGGGCAACTTCAATGAGCAGTTCTTC.

V and J are TRBV5-1 and TRBJ2-5; a weak D match, TRBD1 (6 bases). The closer fit of TRBJ2-7 to the DNA end suggests the J call may be wrong. The CDR3 loop spans 14 amino acids. CDR1 and CDR2 (germline): SGHRS, YFSETQ. In DNA, the CDR3 is TGCGCCAGCAGCTTGCACCCAGGGGAGTACGAGCAGTACTTC. Its translation is CASSLHPGEYEQYF.

A single count supports this clone. The CDR3 nucleotides read TGTGCCAGCAGTTACCCCCGGGGTCAGCCCCAGCATTTT. This codes for CASSYPRGQPQHF. V usage is TRBV6-7 and J usage is TRBJ1-5; D not resolved. TRBV6-7 is classed as an ORF, of uncertain function. The CDR3 sequence is 13 residues long. V gave up 2 bases and J gave up 6 bases, with 8 bases separating them.